This T cell receptor beta chain was recovered during a study of shared clonotypes between healthy human individuals (dated by TCRdb to between 2020 and 2021). Regarding the research as a whole: The cohort included three men and two women between 18 and 49 years of age. Different laboratories and diverse techniques were used to prepare libraries and sequence TCR repertoires, to increase sequencing depth and limit assay-specific biases. Between about 0.9 and 9 billion PBMCs per donor were obtained by leukapheresis. To estimate repertoire size and how much clonotypes are shared between individuals, the study performed deep sequencing of blood TCR repertoires from a handful of healthy adults. For each donor, CD4 naive and CD4 memory were each run on three plates, CD8 naive on two plates, and CD8 memory on one plate. Findings and caveats that apply to the study as a whole: Incomplete sequencing was indicated by rarefaction of sorted-subset datasets, despite the large sequencing depth. Pairwise subsampling indicated that sequencing depth was expected to affect the degree of clonotype sharing among donors. Clonotypes shared by all four sorted-subset donors showed higher generation probabilities than non-shared clonotypes. Across four donors, approximately 5% of naive CD4, around 3.5% of naive CD8, 2.3% of memory CD4, and under 0.45% of memory CD8 clonotypes were shared. The small number of donors limited the genetic and exposure-history diversity represented. Estimated clonotype richness was generally larger for naive than for memory subsets. Sampling was restricted to blood, and TCR repertoires in tissues likely differ from the TCR repertoires found in blood.

The table lists this clone with a count of one. Its cognate antigen has yet to be identified. Qualities for individual bases were not recorded, and no much larger clone is one base off. TCR CDR3 regions were amplified from genomic DNA by multiplex PCR using the deep immunoSEQ assay. For each cell subset, the extracted genomic DNA was distributed evenly across all wells of several immunoSEQ 96-well plates, and each plate served as one replicate. For sorted subsets, roughly 190 ng of genomic DNA, equivalent to 25,000 to 30,000 T cell genomes, went into each replicate PCR. Purified libraries were measured with a Qubit 3.0 fluorometer, size-checked on a Bioanalyzer 2100, and measured again with the KAPA Library Quantification kit. Every immunoSEQ 96-well plate was sequenced on a separate single-read 150-cycle Illumina NextSeq 550 flow cell. On the study's bioinformatics: Because only junctional sequences without quality scores were contained in the immunoSEQ output, filtering matching that applied to full-length reads could not be performed. To assign V/J genes and CDR3, sequences were annotated against IMGT germline references using PyIR, a Python wrapper for IgBLAST v1.9. Reads were filtered out if the reads had weak V/J assignments (E-value above 1e-6), no CDR3, stop codons, out-of-frame junctions, or ambiguous translated residues. V3J clonotypes were defined by identical inferred V gene, J gene, and CDR3 amino acid sequence. The percentage overlap between two repertoires was calculated by dividing the number of shared unique clonotypes by the size of the smaller repertoire. Repertoire richness was assessed with RTK rarefaction, the Chao1 estimator, and Recon v2.1 estimates of unobserved clonotypes. OLGA was used to compute generation probabilities for all TCRbeta clonotypes that the gDNA method yielded from a handful of donors. TCRdb took this table from immuneACCESS and kept in-frame rearrangements with V and J called. Such tables lack part of the clones; where checked against another copy, unresolved V genes explain under half of the gap, and the rest is unexplained. The D gene and trimming were derived from the DNA, and the V and J assignments and clone size from that table. Present in this sample are roughly 660,000 clones, around 90% of which were seen just once. The ten largest account for 30% to 40% of the sample.

CDR1 and CDR2 are read off the germline V gene as SGDLS and YYNGEE. A distance of 6 bases separates the germline ends of V and J, which lose 0 bases and 5 bases respectively. From its cysteine to its phenylalanine, the CDR3 spans 13 amino acids. Just the 39-base CDR3 DNA is kept, in frame starting at base 1. Donors were healthy HIV-negative adults with no recently reported acute infections or vaccinations. All donors were Caucasian adults living in Nashville, Tennessee, USA. The CD8 memory samples were a combination of magnetically selected CD45RO+ cells and CCR7-negative CD45RA+ effector memory (TemRA) cells. After blood collection by leukapheresis, PBMCs were isolated using Ficoll-Histopaque density gradient centrifugation and then cryopreserved in the vapor phase of liquid nitrogen. Analytical flow cytometry was used to check the purity and quantity of each magnetically sorted T cell population. Genomic DNA was isolated from each sorted fraction and quantified by UV absorbance on a Nanodrop 2000c.

The sequence is built from TRBV9 and TRBJ2-1, with an unclear D gene assignment. The receptor was derived from a man aged 18 to 30 in good health. Some clones in this sample may be carry-over from other donors' samples. Specimen: memory CD8+ T cells from PBMCs. Reading the label with the study, this specimen's cell subset or site is: CD45RO+ cells pooled with CCR7-negative TemRA cells. The CDR3 protein: CASSVVLNNEQFF. Here is the DNA: TGTGCCAGCAGCGTAGTCTTGAACAATGAGCAGTTCTTC.